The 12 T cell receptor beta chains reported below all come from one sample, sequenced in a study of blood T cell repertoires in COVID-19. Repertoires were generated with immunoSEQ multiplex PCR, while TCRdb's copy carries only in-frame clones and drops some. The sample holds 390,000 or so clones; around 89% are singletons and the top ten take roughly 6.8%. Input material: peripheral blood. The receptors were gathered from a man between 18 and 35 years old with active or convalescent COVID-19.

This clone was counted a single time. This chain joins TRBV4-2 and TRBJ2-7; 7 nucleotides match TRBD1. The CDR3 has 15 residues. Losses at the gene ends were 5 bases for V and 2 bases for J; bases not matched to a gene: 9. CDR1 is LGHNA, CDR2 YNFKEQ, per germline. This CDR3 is CASSSRDSLTYEQYF. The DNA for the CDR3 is TGTGCCAGCAGCTCCCGGGACAGCCTGACCTACGAGCAGTACTTC.

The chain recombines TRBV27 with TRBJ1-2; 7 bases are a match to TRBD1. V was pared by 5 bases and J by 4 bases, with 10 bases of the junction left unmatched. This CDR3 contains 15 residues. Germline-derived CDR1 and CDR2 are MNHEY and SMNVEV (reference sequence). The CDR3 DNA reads TGTGCCAGCAGTGCGTCGACAGGGACCGGCTATGGCTACACCTTC. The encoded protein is CASSASTGTGYGYTF.

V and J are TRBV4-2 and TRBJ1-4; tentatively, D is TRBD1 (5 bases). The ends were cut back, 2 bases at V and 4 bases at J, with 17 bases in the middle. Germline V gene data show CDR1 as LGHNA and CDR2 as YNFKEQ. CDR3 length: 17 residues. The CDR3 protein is CASSQWLVGASNEKLFF. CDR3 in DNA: TGTGCCAGCAGCCAATGGTTGGTAGGGGCTAGTAATGAAAAACTGTTTTTT.

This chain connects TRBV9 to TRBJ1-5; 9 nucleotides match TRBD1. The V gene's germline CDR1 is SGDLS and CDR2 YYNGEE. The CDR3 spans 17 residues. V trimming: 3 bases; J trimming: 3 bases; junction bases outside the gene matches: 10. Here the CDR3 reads CASSASGGTGTNQPQHF. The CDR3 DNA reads TGTGCCAGCAGCGCCAGCGGTGGGACAGGGACCAATCAGCCCCAGCATTTT.

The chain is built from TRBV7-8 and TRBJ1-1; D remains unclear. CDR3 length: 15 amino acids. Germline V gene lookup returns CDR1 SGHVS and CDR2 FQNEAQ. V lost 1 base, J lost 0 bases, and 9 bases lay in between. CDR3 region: CASSLVLAMNTEAFF. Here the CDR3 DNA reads TGTGCCAGCAGCTTAGTGTTGGCCATGAACACTGAAGCTTTCTTT. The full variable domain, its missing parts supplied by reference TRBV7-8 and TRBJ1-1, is GAGVSQSPRYKVAKRGQDVALRCDPISGHVSLFWYQQALGQGPEFLTYFQNEAQLDKSGLPSDRFFAERPEGSVSTLKIQRTQQEDSAVYLCASSLVLAMNTEAFFGQGTRLTVV.

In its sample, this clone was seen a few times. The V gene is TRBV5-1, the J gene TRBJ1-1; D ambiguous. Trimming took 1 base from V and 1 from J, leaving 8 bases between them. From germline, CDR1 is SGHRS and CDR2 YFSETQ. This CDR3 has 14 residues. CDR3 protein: CASSLRHTNTEAFF. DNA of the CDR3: TGCGCCAGCAGCTTGCGACACACGAACACTGAAGCTTTCTTT.

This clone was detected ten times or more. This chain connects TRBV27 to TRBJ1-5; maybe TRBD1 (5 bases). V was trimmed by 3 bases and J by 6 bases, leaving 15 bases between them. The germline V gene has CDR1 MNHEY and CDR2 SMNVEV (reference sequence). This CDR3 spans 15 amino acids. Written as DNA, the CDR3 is TGTGCCAGCAGTTTCTACCAGGGCTCCGGTCAGCCCCAGCATTTT. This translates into CASSFYQGSGQPQHF.

The CDR3 DNA follows: TGCGCCAGCAGTTCCCCCGGGACACTCCACGAGCAGTACTTC. As protein: CASSSPGTLHEQYF. The rearrangement links TRBV10-2 to TRBJ2-7; tentatively, D is TRBD1 (6 bases). V lost 5 bases and J lost 5, with 16 bases in between. CDR1 and CDR2 from the germline V gene are WSHSY and SAAADI. The CDR3 sequence is 14 residues long.

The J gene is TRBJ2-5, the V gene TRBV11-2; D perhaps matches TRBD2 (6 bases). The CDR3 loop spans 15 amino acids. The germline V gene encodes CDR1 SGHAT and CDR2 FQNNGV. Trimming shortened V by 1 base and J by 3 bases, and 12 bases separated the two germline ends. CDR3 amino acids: CASSLGWRGEETQYF. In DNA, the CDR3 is TGTGCCAGCAGCTTAGGATGGCGGGGTGAAGAGACCCAGTACTTC.

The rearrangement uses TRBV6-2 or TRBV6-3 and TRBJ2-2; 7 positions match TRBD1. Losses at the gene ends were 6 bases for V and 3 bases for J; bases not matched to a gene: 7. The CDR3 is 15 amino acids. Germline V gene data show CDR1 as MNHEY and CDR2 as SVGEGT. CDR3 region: CASSLRDRYTGELFF. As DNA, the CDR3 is TGTGCCAGCAGCCTCCGGGACAGATACACCGGGGAGCTGTTTTTT.

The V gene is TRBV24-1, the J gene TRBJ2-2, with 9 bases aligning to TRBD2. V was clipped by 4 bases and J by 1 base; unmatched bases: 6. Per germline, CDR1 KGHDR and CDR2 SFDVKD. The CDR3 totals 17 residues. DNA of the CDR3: TGTGCCACCAGTGACCGGATTAGCGGGGGGAACACCGGGGAGCTGTTTTTT. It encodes CATSDRISGGNTGELFF.

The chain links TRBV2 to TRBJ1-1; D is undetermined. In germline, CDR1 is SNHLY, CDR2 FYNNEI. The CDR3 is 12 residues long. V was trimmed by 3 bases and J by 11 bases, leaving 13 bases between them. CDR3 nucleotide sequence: TGTGCCAGCAGTGAGGTGGGTCGAGGGGCTTTCTTT. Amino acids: CASSEVGRGAFF.